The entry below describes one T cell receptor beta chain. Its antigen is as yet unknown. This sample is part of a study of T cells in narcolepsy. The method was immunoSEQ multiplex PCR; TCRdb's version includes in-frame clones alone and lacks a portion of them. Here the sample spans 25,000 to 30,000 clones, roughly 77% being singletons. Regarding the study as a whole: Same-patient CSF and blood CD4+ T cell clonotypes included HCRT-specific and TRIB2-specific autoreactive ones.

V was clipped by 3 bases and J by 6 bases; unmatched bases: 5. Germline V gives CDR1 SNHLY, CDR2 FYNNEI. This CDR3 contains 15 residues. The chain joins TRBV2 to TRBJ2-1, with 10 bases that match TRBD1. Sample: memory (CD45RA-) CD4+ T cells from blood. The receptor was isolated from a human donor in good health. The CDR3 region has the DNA TGTGCCAGCAGTGACTGGGACAGGGGTACCAATGAGCAGTTCTTC. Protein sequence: CASSDWDRGTNEQFF.